This TCR beta chain came from a study of shared clonotypes between healthy human individuals. Points from the study as a whole: The authors expected sequencing depth to affect clonotype sharing among donors. Generally, estimated richness proved larger in naive subsets than it did in memory subsets.

Naive CD8 cells lacked CD45RO, underwent positive selection for CCR7 and left out terminally differentiated effector memory CD45RA+ cells. Sorted-subset replicate PCR reactions contained 200 to 250 ng DNA, corresponding to about 30,000 T cell genomes. Only in-frame clones appear in the TCRdb table, and some are missing; sequencing was by immunoSEQ multiplex PCR. The top ten hold 0.095% to 0.13% of the sample, which has roughly 650,000 clones, roughly 96% seen once. Of note for this clone: Its matching antigen is unknown.

V was cut by 5 bases and J by 10 bases, with 18 bases left in between. This CDR3 is built from 14 residues. Per the germline V gene, CDR1 is SEHNR and CDR2 is FQNEAQ (reference sequence). The V gene is TRBV7-9, the J gene TRBJ2-1, with D possibly being TRBD2 (5 bases). Material for sequencing was naive CD8+ T cells sorted from blood. This sequence was found in a woman younger than 45 in good health. CDR3 nucleotides: TGTGCCAGCAGCCCGCACGACGGTTCGGGAGAGCAGTTCTTC. This translates into CASSPHDGSGEQFF.